This is a list of T cell receptor beta chains from one sample in a study of blood T cell repertoires in COVID-19. The protocol was immunoSEQ multiplex PCR, while the TCRdb copy is restricted to in-frame clones and leaves out a portion. The sample includes under 200,000 clones, roughly nine tenths of them seen just once. Sequencing was carried out using peripheral blood. Every receptor here comes from a woman in her fifties or sixties with COVID-19, enrolled during active disease. Both conserved end residues are part of each CDR3. Fields, in order: J gene, V gene, clone size, D gene, CDR3 protein, CDR3 DNA. D genes are given only for firm matches. Clone size is given for some rows only: seen once, a few or many times, or a class if the clone is expanded.

J: TRBJ1-1; V: TRBV11-2; size: .; D: TRBD1; CDR3: CASSRDRGTEAFF; DNA: TGTGCCAGCAGCCGGGACAGGGGGACTGAAGCTTTCTTT
J: TRBJ1-5; V: TRBV9; size: .; D: .; CDR3: CASSQNWGLNQPQHF; DNA: TGTGCCAGCAGTCAAAACTGGGGCCTCAATCAGCCCCAGCATTTT
J: TRBJ2-7; V: TRBV2; size: .; D: TRBD1; CDR3: CASSEGQGAYEQYF; DNA: TGTGCCAGCAGTGAGGGACAGGGAGCTTACGAGCAGTACTTC
J: TRBJ2-7; V: TRBV7-9; size: .; D: TRBD2; CDR3: CASSFLAGGSYEQYF; DNA: TGTGCCAGCAGCTTCCTAGCGGGAGGCTCCTACGAGCAGTACTTC
J: TRBJ1-6; V: TRBV27; size: .; D: .; CDR3: CASSVGLLGNSPLHF; DNA: TGTGCCAGCAGTGTGGGACTGCTCGGAAATTCACCCCTCCACTTT
J: TRBJ1-3; V: TRBV4-3; size: few; D: TRBD1; CDR3: CASSQNTGAGNTIYF; DNA: TGCGCCAGCAGCCAAAATACAGGGGCTGGAAACACCATATATTTT
J: TRBJ1-2; V: TRBV24-1; size: .; D: TRBD1; CDR3: CATSAADRTNYGYTF; DNA: TGTGCCACCAGTGCCGCGGACAGGACTAACTATGGCTACACCTTC
J: TRBJ2-1; V: TRBV24-1; size: .; D: .; CDR3: CATSDHSSSYNEQFF; DNA: TGTGCCACCAGTGATCATAGCTCGTCCTACAATGAGCAGTTCTTC
J: TRBJ1-3; V: TRBV30; size: once; D: .; CDR3: CAWSDGGNAGNTIYF; DNA: TGTGCCTGGAGTGACGGGGGGAACGCTGGAAACACCATATATTTT
J: TRBJ2-5; V: TRBV19; size: .; D: .; CDR3: CASNGLAQGEETQYF; DNA: TGTGCCAGTAACGGGCTAGCGCAAGGGGAAGAGACCCAGTACTTC
J: TRBJ2-7; V: TRBV6-5; size: .; D: TRBD2; CDR3: CASSPRTSGTYEQYF; DNA: TGTGCCAGCAGTCCCCGGACTAGCGGGACCTACGAGCAGTACTTC
J: TRBJ1-5; V: TRBV10-3; size: .; D: .; CDR3: CAISGQGENQPQHF; DNA: TGTGCCATCAGTGGGCAGGGTGAAAATCAGCCCCAGCATTTT
J: TRBJ1-2; V: TRBV29-1; size: .; D: .; CDR3: CSVETREANYGYTF; DNA: TGCAGCGTTGAGACGAGGGAAGCTAACTATGGCTACACCTTC
J: TRBJ1-5; V: TRBV19; size: .; D: TRBD1; CDR3: CASSPGGGGQPQHF; DNA: TGTGCCAGTAGTCCAGGGGGCGGGGGTCAGCCCCAGCATTTT
J: TRBJ2-7; V: TRBV11-1; size: .; D: .; CDR3: CASSLEAGSFYEQYF; DNA: TGTGCCAGCAGCTTAGAGGCGGGATCTTTCTACGAGCAGTACTTC
J: TRBJ2-2; V: TRBV24-1; size: .; D: TRBD2; CDR3: CATSDPILGLADKNTGELFF; DNA: TGTGCCACCAGTGATCCAATCCTAGGACTAGCGGACAAAAACACCGGGGAGCTGTTTTTT
J: TRBJ2-7; V: TRBV27; size: .; D: TRBD2; CDR3: CASNPMRAGANYEQYF; DNA: TGTGCCAGCAACCCGATGAGGGCGGGAGCGAACTACGAGCAGTACTTC
J: TRBJ2-5; V: TRBV11-2; size: .; D: .; CDR3: CASSLLGLATQYF; DNA: TGTGCCAGCAGCTTACTGGGGCTCGCGACCCAGTACTTC
J: TRBJ2-1; V: TRBV5-1; size: few; D: TRBD2; CDR3: CASSSRLGSGSDNEQFF; DNA: TGCGCCAGCAGCTCCCGCTTGGGAAGCGGGAGTGACAATGAGCAGTTCTTC
J: TRBJ1-2; V: TRBV4-2; size: few; D: .; CDR3: CASSQEVRDYGYTF; DNA: TGTGCCAGCAGCCAAGAAGTCAGGGACTATGGCTACACCTTC
J: TRBJ1-3; V: TRBV2; size: .; D: .; CDR3: CASREQGFSGNTIYF; DNA: TGTGCCAGCAGGGAACAGGGCTTCTCTGGAAACACCATATATTTT
J: TRBJ2-1; V: TRBV29-1; size: .; D: TRBD2; CDR3: CSVGGRGNNEQFF; DNA: TGCAGCGTTGGCGGGAGAGGGAACAATGAGCAGTTCTTC
J: TRBJ1-4; V: TRBV7-9; size: .; D: .; CDR3: CASSLVGGDPTNEKLFF; DNA: TGTGCCAGCAGCTTAGTGGGAGGGGACCCAACTAATGAAAAACTGTTTTTT
J: TRBJ2-7; V: TRBV3-1/TRBV3-2; size: .; D: .; CDR3: CASSQGFSGSSYEQYF; DNA: TGTGCCAGCAGCCAAGGGTTTAGCGGCAGCTCCTACGAGCAGTACTTC
J: TRBJ1-1; V: TRBV4-1; size: .; D: .; CDR3: CASSPRGTGNTEAFF; DNA: TGCGCCAGCAGCCCAAGAGGAACAGGGAACACTGAAGCTTTCTTT
J: TRBJ2-2; V: TRBV18; size: .; D: .; CDR3: CASSPLTGELFF; DNA: TGTGCCAGCTCACCCTTGACCGGGGAGCTGTTTTTT
J: TRBJ1-1; V: TRBV19; size: .; D: .; CDR3: CASSLPTSGDTEAFF; DNA: TGTGCCAGTAGTCTTCCGACCTCAGGGGATACTGAAGCTTTCTTT
J: TRBJ1-5; V: TRBV30; size: .; D: TRBD1; CDR3: CAWSAGTGNQPQHF; DNA: TGTGCCTGGAGTGCTGGGACAGGGAATCAGCCCCAGCATTTT
J: TRBJ2-7; V: TRBV19; size: .; D: TRBD1; CDR3: CARDSAGGYEQYF; DNA: TGTGCCAGGGACAGTGCAGGGGGCTACGAGCAGTACTTC
J: TRBJ1-5; V: TRBV30; size: .; D: TRBD1; CDR3: CAWELQGNGQPQHF; DNA: TGTGCCTGGGAATTACAGGGGAACGGACAGCCCCAGCATTTT
J: TRBJ1-1; V: TRBV6-6; size: .; D: TRBD1; CDR3: CASSYGQGRNTEAFF; DNA: TGTGCCAGCAGTTATGGACAGGGGAGGAACACTGAAGCTTTCTTT
J: TRBJ1-1; V: TRBV15; size: .; D: .; CDR3: CATSSTVNTEAFF; DNA: TGTGCCACCAGCAGCACAGTGAACACTGAAGCTTTCTTT
J: TRBJ1-2; V: TRBV6-1; size: .; D: .; CDR3: CASSEDGTFYGYTF; DNA: TGTGCCAGCAGTGAGGATGGGACTTTCTATGGCTACACCTTC
J: TRBJ2-7; V: TRBV4-2; size: once; D: TRBD2; CDR3: CASSPSGRGHEQYF; DNA: TGTGCCAGCAGCCCTAGCGGGAGGGGCCACGAGCAGTACTTC
J: TRBJ2-1; V: TRBV20-1; size: .; D: .; CDR3: CSASGPPPEQFF; DNA: TGCAGTGCTAGTGGGCCGCCGCCTGAGCAGTTCTTC
J: TRBJ1-6; V: TRBV5-1; size: .; D: .; CDR3: CASSRTGSYNSPLHF; DNA: TGCGCCAGCAGCAGGACCGGGAGTTATAATTCACCCCTCCACTTT
J: TRBJ2-3; V: TRBV11-2; size: .; D: .; CDR3: CASSSSTGTDTQYF; DNA: TGTGCCAGCAGCTCCTCCACAGGGACAGATACGCAGTATTTT
J: TRBJ2-3; V: TRBV15; size: .; D: .; CDR3: CATSRMTSPDTQYF; DNA: TGTGCCACCAGCAGGATGACTAGTCCCGATACGCAGTATTTT
J: TRBJ2-7; V: TRBV27; size: .; D: TRBD1; CDR3: CASKHGTGGRGAYEQYF; DNA: TGTGCCAGCAAGCACGGGACAGGGGGGCGAGGGGCTTACGAGCAGTACTTC
J: TRBJ1-1; V: TRBV19; size: .; D: .; CDR3: CASSQALSDTEAFF; DNA: TGTGCCAGTAGCCAGGCACTGTCGGACACTGAAGCTTTCTTT
J: TRBJ1-1; V: TRBV6-1; size: .; D: .; CDR3: CASSEGPGMRAEAFF; DNA: TGTGCCAGCAGTGAAGGCCCGGGTATGCGAGCTGAAGCTTTCTTT
J: TRBJ1-1; V: TRBV11-3; size: .; D: .; CDR3: CASSPRPRAEAFF; DNA: TGTGCCAGCAGCCCCCGCCCCAGGGCAGAAGCTTTCTTT
J: TRBJ2-1; V: TRBV6-5; size: .; D: .; CDR3: CATEAHNEQFF; DNA: TGTGCCACCGAGGCCCACAATGAGCAGTTCTTC
J: TRBJ2-1; V: TRBV24-1; size: .; D: TRBD2; CDR3: CATSDQGLAGVGAYNEQFF; DNA: TGTGCCACCAGTGATCAGGGACTAGCGGGAGTCGGCGCCTACAATGAGCAGTTCTTC
J: TRBJ1-6; V: TRBV18; size: .; D: TRBD1; CDR3: CASSHGQGNSPLHF; DNA: TGTGCCAGCTCCCACGGACAGGGGAACTCACCCCTCCACTTT
J: TRBJ2-5; V: TRBV15; size: .; D: .; CDR3: CATSRAQSETQYF; DNA: TGTGCCACCAGCAGAGCACAGTCGGAGACCCAGTACTTC
J: TRBJ2-3; V: TRBV9; size: .; D: .; CDR3: CASSVVGDTQYF; DNA: TGTGCCAGCAGCGTAGTCGGTGATACGCAGTATTTT
J: TRBJ2-2; V: TRBV4-2; size: .; D: TRBD1; CDR3: CASSQSGQYTGELFF; DNA: TGTGCCAGCAGCCAATCGGGACAGTACACCGGGGAGCTGTTTTTT
J: TRBJ1-4; V: TRBV19; size: .; D: .; CDR3: CASNEQGGVKLFF; DNA: TGTGCCAGTAATGAACAGGGTGGGGTAAAACTGTTTTTT
J: TRBJ2-5; V: TRBV6-2/TRBV6-3; size: .; D: .; CDR3: CASSQGGSQTQYF; DNA: TGTGCCAGCAGTCAGGGGGGAAGTCAGACCCAGTACTTC
J: TRBJ2-3; V: TRBV7-2; size: .; D: .; CDR3: CASSSPYREGGTDTQYF; DNA: TGTGCCAGCAGCAGCCCCTACAGGGAGGGAGGGACAGATACGCAGTATTTT
J: TRBJ2-2; V: TRBV5-4; size: .; D: .; CDR3: CASGTGRVAGELFF; DNA: TGTGCCAGCGGCACAGGGCGTGTTGCCGGGGAGCTGTTTTTT
J: TRBJ1-2; V: TRBV6-2/TRBV6-3; size: once; D: .; CDR3: CASSYSFYGYTF; DNA: TGTGCCAGCAGCTACTCCTTCTATGGCTACACCTTC
J: TRBJ1-5; V: TRBV7-9; size: .; D: TRBD1; CDR3: CASSFESTGSDQPQHF; DNA: TGTGCCAGCAGCTTCGAATCGACAGGGTCGGATCAGCCCCAGCATTTT
J: TRBJ2-3; V: TRBV13; size: .; D: TRBD2; CDR3: CASSLGRAGGLADTQYF; DNA: TGTGCCAGCAGCTTAGGAAGGGCGGGAGGACTCGCAGATACGCAGTATTTT
J: TRBJ1-1; V: TRBV29-1; size: once; D: .; CDR3: CSALTVEAFF; DNA: TGCAGCGCCCTGACAGTTGAAGCTTTCTTT
J: TRBJ2-1; V: TRBV5-1; size: .; D: .; CDR3: CASSLVSPGTHEQFF; DNA: TGCGCCAGCAGCTTGGTTTCCCCCGGGACACATGAGCAGTTCTTC
J: TRBJ1-1; V: TRBV5-8; size: .; D: .; CDR3: CASTEDRNTEAFF; DNA: TGTGCCAGCACCGAGGACAGGAACACTGAAGCTTTCTTT
J: TRBJ2-3; V: TRBV24-1; size: .; D: .; CDR3: CATSDLKRSTDTQYF; DNA: TGTGCCACCAGTGATTTAAAGAGGTCCACAGATACGCAGTATTTT
J: TRBJ1-2; V: TRBV19; size: .; D: TRBD1; CDR3: CASSILGQGNYGYTF; DNA: TGTGCCAGTAGTATCTTGGGACAGGGAAACTATGGCTACACCTTC